This T cell receptor (beta chain) was recovered during a study of beta chain features in type 1 diabetes. Background on the study: Examination spanned over 85,000,000 sorted cells from all samples. The study's findings and limits: It was possible that PCR favored shorter templates, equally so in patients and controls.

Sorting of CD4+ naive, central memory, regulatory and stem cell-like memory cells was performed via CD45RO/CCR7/CD25/CD127/CD95/CD27. This CDR3 contains 14 residues. CDR1 and CDR2 (germline): SQVTM, ANQGSEA. V shed 4 bases, J shed 3 bases, and the junction held 7 bases outside the gene matches. This clone was seen only a few times. The target antigen is unknown. What was sequenced were expressed TCRB transcripts, since all of the isolated RNA had been reverse transcribed. The data were produced by immunoSEQ multiplex PCR, yet TCRdb's version contains in-frame clones alone and is incomplete. In the table there are 150,000 to 200,000 clones, about 13% of which are singletons.

The sequenced sample consisted of central memory CD4+ T cells from blood. This sequence originates from a woman aged 18-29 years in good health. V and J are TRBV29-1 and TRBJ2-7, with 9 positions matching TRBD1. The CDR3 loop reads CSVVGDRAVYEQYF. Written as DNA, the CDR3 is TGCAGCGTTGTCGGGGACAGGGCCGTCTACGAGCAGTACTTC.